One sample yielded the 20 T cell receptor beta chains listed below, sequenced in a study of blood T cells in healthy people across ages. Using a J-beta primer mix together with a sample-barcoded 5' primer, a second PCR was run for about 6 to 12 cycles. TCRdb passed the 5' RACE reads through MiXCR, listing each CDR3 protein once. The data contain hundreds of thousands of distinct CDR3 sequences, about 62% of them singletons. The sequenced sample was blood. These TCRs come from a man younger than 40 in good health.

J is TRBJ2-3 and V is TRBV29-1; D is unresolved. The CDR3 totals 14 residues. V lost 3 bases and J 3 bases, leaving 13 bases between the germline ends. Per germline, CDR1 SQVTM and CDR2 ANQGSEA. CDR3 residues: CSVESMVETDTQYF. The CDR3 region has the DNA TGCAGCGTTGAGTCCATGGTGGAAACAGATACGCAGTATTTT.

In this sample, this clonotype turned up a few times. The V call is TRBV5-1, the J call TRBJ2-5; weak D call: TRBD2 (6 bases). CDR1 is SGHRS, CDR2 YFSETQ, per germline. The V gene lost 4 bases and the J gene lost 3 bases, with 16 bases spanning the gap. CDR3 length: 15 amino acids. In nucleotides, the CDR3 is TGCGCCAGCAGCGGGGGAGGCAGACAAGAAGAGACCCAGTACTTC. Its translation is CASSGGGRQEETQYF. The variable domain in full, completed from reference TRBV5-1 and TRBJ2-5, reads KAGVTQTPRYLIKTRGQQVTLSCSPISGHRSVSWYQQTPGQGLQFLFEYFSETQRNKGNFPGRFSGRQFSNSRSEMNVSTLELGDSALYLCASSGGGRQEETQYFGPGTRLLVL.

The chain joins TRBV12-3 or TRBV12-4 to TRBJ2-1, with D perhaps matching TRBD1 or TRBD2 (6 bases each). Trimming shortened V by 5 bases and J by 7 bases, and 18 bases separated the two germline ends. CDR3 length: 15 amino acids. In DNA, the CDR3 is TGTGCCAGCAGTCGGCTAGCCGGGGGCGTTAATGAGCAGTTCTTC. The encoded protein is CASSRLAGGVNEQFF.

The chain uses TRBV20-1 and TRBJ2-1; D not resolved. With 1 base removed from V and 10 bases from J, the gap between germline ends came to 20 bases. Germline CDR1 and CDR2: DFQATT and SNEGSKA (reference sequence). The CDR3 length is 15 residues. Here the CDR3 reads CSARGLLSSSYEQFF. The CDR3 nucleotides are TGCAGTGCTAGAGGACTCCTTTCGAGCTCCTACGAGCAGTTCTTC.

This clonotype was seen a few times. This sequence may be a read error, since a much larger clone differs from it by one base. The chain links TRBV20-1 to TRBJ2-1; 11 nucleotides align to TRBD1. The DNA end is more similar to TRBJ2-7, so the J call may be wrong. Germline V gene lookup returns CDR1 DFQATT and CDR2 SNEGSKA (reference sequence). The CDR3 is made up of 16 amino acids. This CDR3 reads CSAQDSGTGGYNEQYF. DNA for the CDR3: TGCAGTGCTCAAGACTCCGGGACAGGGGGGTACAATGAGCAGTACTTC.

J is TRBJ1-5 and V is TRBV4-2; 8 bases map to TRBD1. Germline CDR1 is LGHNA and CDR2 is YNFKEQ. The CDR3 runs to 15 residues. V shed 4 bases, J shed 4 bases, and the junction held 6 bases outside the gene matches. The chain's CDR3 is CASSLTTGVNQPQHF. As DNA, the CDR3 is TGTGCCAGCAGCCTAACGACAGGGGTTAATCAGCCCCAGCATTTT.

J is TRBJ2-7 and V is TRBV29-1; the match to TRBD1 covers 10 bases. The V gene's germline CDR1 is SQVTM and CDR2 ANQGSEA. This CDR3 spans 15 amino acids. The V segment lost 6 bases and the J segment 2 bases; nucleotides outside the gene matches: 10. CDR3 DNA sequence: TGCAGCGTCGCTGTACGGGACAGGGGAGCCTACGAGCAGTACTTC. Translation gives CSVAVRDRGAYEQYF.

This sequence joins TRBV20-1 and TRBJ1-5, with 7 bases identical to TRBD1. J lost 7 bases, V lost 2 bases, and 11 bases had no gene match. The germline gives CDR1 DFQATT, CDR2 SNEGSKA (reference sequence). The CDR3 has 15 residues. This CDR3 is CSARSGSRGGQPQHF. The CDR3 coding sequence is TGCAGTGCTAGATCGGGTAGCAGGGGGGGGCAGCCCCAGCATTTT.

This rearrangement joins TRBV5-1 to TRBJ2-5, with D maybe TRBD1 (5 bases). This CDR3 contains 13 residues. The germline V and J ends were trimmed by 3 bases and 2 bases, with 8 bases remaining between them. In germline, CDR1 is SGHRS, CDR2 YFSETQ. The CDR3 spells CASSWGRQETQYF. In DNA, the CDR3 is TGCGCCAGCAGCTGGGGCAGGCAAGAGACCCAGTACTTC.

CDR3 DNA: TGTGCCAGCAGTTGGAGGCCGAGCGGGAATGAAAAACTGTTTTTT. It specifies CASSWRPSGNEKLFF. The V gene is TRBV6-2 or TRBV6-3, the J gene TRBJ1-4; D unclear. Germline V gene lookup returns CDR1 MNHEY and CDR2 SVGEGT. This CDR3 region has 15 residues. V dropped 4 bases and J dropped 5 bases, with 14 bases sitting between them.

The chain recombines TRBV5-1 with TRBJ2-3; possible D gene TRBD2, 6 bases. The CDR3 runs to 15 residues. Germline V CDR1 and CDR2: SGHRS, YFSETQ. V gave up 5 bases and J gave up 3 bases, with 16 bases separating them. This CDR3 is CASSRTTGYTDTQYF. The CDR3 DNA reads TGCGCCAGCAGTAGGACTACAGGCTATACAGATACGCAGTATTTT.

This clonotype appeared once. The J gene is TRBJ1-2, the V gene TRBV24-1; D is perhaps TRBD1 (5 bases). Trimming stripped 2 bases from V and 1 base from J, with 10 bases between. The CDR3 loop spans 15 amino acids. The germline V gene has CDR1 KGHDR and CDR2 SFDVKD. CDR3 region: CATSDYVGGNYGYTF. Written as DNA, the CDR3 is TGTGCCACCAGTGATTACGTCGGGGGTAACTATGGCTACACCTTC.

This chain uses TRBV10-3 with TRBJ1-4, with 7 bases fitting TRBD1. CDR3 length equals 14 residues. With 4 bases clipped from V and 3 bases from J, the junction kept 2 bases outside the gene matches. The germline gives CDR1 ENHRY, CDR2 SYGVKD. CDR3: CAISAGGSNEKLFF. CDR3 nucleotides: TGTGCCATCAGTGCAGGGGGGTCTAATGAAAAACTGTTTTTT.

CDR3 DNA: TGTGCCAGCAGCCCCAGGGGGCCGGGCAAAAACATTCAGTACTTC. Protein: CASSPRGPGKNIQYF. This sequence joins TRBV12-3 or TRBV12-4 and TRBJ2-4, with 8 bases aligning to TRBD1. This CDR3 has 15 residues. V dropped 6 bases and J dropped 3; count of bases not matched to a gene: 7.

This chain links TRBV7-9 with TRBJ2-4; D assignment may be TRBD1 or TRBD2 (5 bases each). The end of the DNA fits TRBJ2-7 better, so the J call may be wrong. The length of the CDR3 is 15 residues. Per the germline V gene, CDR1 is SEHNR and CDR2 is FQNEAQ (reference sequence). The CDR3 bases are TGTGCCAGCAGCTCCGACCAACAGGACTCGGGCGAGCAGTACTTC. It yields the protein CASSSDQQDSGEQYF.

The chain recombines TRBV7-9 with TRBJ2-2; TRBD1 aligns across 7 bases. The CDR3 runs 15 residues. In germline, CDR1 is SEHNR, CDR2 FQNEAQ (reference sequence). The V segment lost 5 bases and the J segment 5 bases; nucleotides outside the gene matches: 8. This chain's CDR3 is CASSVPGQSTGELFF. In DNA, the CDR3 is TGTGCCAGCAGCGTTCCGGGACAGAGTACCGGGGAGCTGTTTTTT.

This clonotype was seen a few times. The chain couples TRBV7-2 to TRBJ2-7; perhaps TRBD1 as D (6 bases). The CDR3 is made up of 14 amino acids. CDR1 and CDR2 (germline): SGHTA, FQGNSA. Trimming stripped 6 bases from V and 2 bases from J, with 14 bases between. The CDR3 DNA follows: TGTGCCAGCAGGCCCTACTGGACAGCCTACGAGCAGTACTTC. Amino acids: CASRPYWTAYEQYF.

The J gene is TRBJ1-2, the V gene TRBV3-1, with a possible D match to TRBD1 (5 bases). The V gene lost 4 bases and the J gene lost 6 bases, with 15 bases spanning the gap. The CDR3 contains 14 residues. CDR1 is LGHDT and CDR2 is YNNKEL in the germline V gene (reference sequence). CDR3 coding DNA: TGTGCCAGCAGCCTCCCCGGGACGGGGAATGGCTACACCTTC. This gives the protein CASSLPGTGNGYTF.

The J gene is TRBJ1-2, the V gene TRBV9, with unresolved D. Germline V gene sequence: CDR1 SGDLS, CDR2 YYNGEE. The CDR3 loop spans 13 amino acids. V lost 3 bases and J 7 bases, leaving 13 bases between the germline ends. The CDR3 nucleotides read TGTGCCAGCAGCGAGACCGGGGTGGGTGGCTACACCTTC. It translates to CASSETGVGGYTF.

The gene calls are TRBV7-8 and TRBJ1-1, with 7 bases lining up with TRBD1. The CDR3 contains 17 residues. CDR1 and CDR2 (germline): SGHVS, FQNEAQ. With 4 bases clipped from V and 0 bases from J, the junction kept 11 bases outside the gene matches. For the CDR3, the DNA is TGTGCCAGCAGCTCCCTCCGGGACAGCTCAATGAACACTGAAGCTTTCTTT. Protein: CASSSLRDSSMNTEAFF.